This is a list of T cell receptor beta chains from one sample in a study of technical replicates of blood from several donors. Generated by immunoSEQ multiplex PCR, the TCRdb table keeps only in-frame clones and is missing some. The sample has around 16,000 clones, approximately 80% seen once. Sequenced input: PBMCs. The receptors were sampled from a human donor in good health. The CDR3 runs from the conserved cysteine through the conserved F or W.

j_call: TRBJ1-3; v_call: TRBV27; cdr3_aa: CASSGNGNTIYF
j_call: TRBJ2-5; v_call: TRBV18; cdr3_aa: CASSDSRDSQETQYF
j_call: TRBJ2-5; v_call: TRBV9; cdr3_aa: CASSVGASGSLKETQYF
j_call: TRBJ2-5; v_call: TRBV9; cdr3_aa: CASSVGTSVVETQYF
j_call: TRBJ2-5; v_call: TRBV15; cdr3_aa: CATSRELAGGRFRETQYF
j_call: TRBJ2-4; v_call: TRBV30; cdr3_aa: CAFSPGAKNIQYF
j_call: TRBJ2-7; v_call: TRBV28; cdr3_aa: CASGTGGNEQYF
j_call: TRBJ2-3; v_call: TRBV6-1; cdr3_aa: CASSELAGGPDTQYF
j_call: TRBJ1-2; v_call: TRBV2; cdr3_aa: CASSDLALLQGNYGYTF
j_call: TRBJ2-3; v_call: TRBV6-1; cdr3_aa: CASSDAGSTDTQYF
j_call: TRBJ1-1; v_call: TRBV29-1; cdr3_aa: CSVEFQTTEAFF
j_call: TRBJ2-5; v_call: TRBV30; cdr3_aa: CAWSIAAATQYF
j_call: TRBJ2-1; v_call: TRBV7-2; cdr3_aa: CASSRLASYNEQFF
j_call: TRBJ2-7; v_call: TRBV27; cdr3_aa: CASSRLAGGIGYEQYF
j_call: TRBJ2-7; v_call: TRBV2; cdr3_aa: CASTQQGASYEQYF
j_call: TRBJ2-7; v_call: TRBV29-1; cdr3_aa: CSVPRGNEQYF
j_call: TRBJ1-5; v_call: TRBV7-9; cdr3_aa: CASSLGTGGIQPQHF
j_call: TRBJ2-7; v_call: TRBV5-1; cdr3_aa: CASSLDRSSYEQYF
j_call: TRBJ1-1; v_call: TRBV5-1; cdr3_aa: CASSLSASTEAFF
j_call: TRBJ2-2; v_call: TRBV2; cdr3_aa: CAGQGNGELFF
j_call: TRBJ1-5; v_call: TRBV21-1; cdr3_aa: CASSNPHNSNQPQHF
j_call: TRBJ1-2; v_call: TRBV28; cdr3_aa: CASSFYNQGASGYTF
j_call: TRBJ1-4; v_call: TRBV28; cdr3_aa: CATLLAGSNEKLFF
j_call: TRBJ1-4; v_call: TRBV2; cdr3_aa: CASRTRGTNEKLFF
j_call: TRBJ2-3; v_call: TRBV2; cdr3_aa: CAKPGDSGTDTQYF
j_call: TRBJ1-5; v_call: TRBV15; cdr3_aa: CATSRDDLAGRGQPQHF
j_call: TRBJ2-7; v_call: TRBV28; cdr3_aa: CASSPGGTGGVYEQYF
j_call: TRBJ2-5; v_call: TRBV18; cdr3_aa: CASSPRRGETQYF
j_call: TRBJ1-5; v_call: TRBV6-5; cdr3_aa: CAIKTRQGDQPQHF
j_call: TRBJ2-7; v_call: TRBV19; cdr3_aa: CASRGLEQGTHEQYF
j_call: TRBJ2-3; v_call: TRBV18; cdr3_aa: CASSHPGASTDTQYF
j_call: TRBJ2-3; v_call: TRBV7-9; cdr3_aa: CASSSGRAGADTQYF
j_call: TRBJ2-7; v_call: TRBV20-1; cdr3_aa: CSAQRSYEQYF
j_call: TRBJ1-5; v_call: TRBV4-2; cdr3_aa: CASSQEQGGNQPQHF
j_call: TRBJ2-3; v_call: TRBV7-2; cdr3_aa: CASSSIWGDSPPDTQYF
j_call: TRBJ2-2; v_call: TRBV7-9; cdr3_aa: CASSRPTSPGFGELFF
j_call: TRBJ2-7; v_call: TRBV29-1; cdr3_aa: CSVQGTNTYEQYF
j_call: TRBJ1-2; v_call: TRBV5-6; cdr3_aa: CASSPGLGDSYGYTF
j_call: TRBJ2-1; v_call: TRBV4-2; cdr3_aa: CASSAGTSGWNEQFF
j_call: TRBJ2-7; v_call: TRBV27; cdr3_aa: CASSLRPRGYEQYF
j_call: TRBJ2-3; v_call: TRBV4-2; cdr3_aa: CASSQVGPPLDTQYF